A single sample is the source of the 4 T cell receptor beta chains below, sequenced in a study of metastatic and nonmetastatic thyroid tumors. TCRdb re-called the PCR reads with MiXCR. The data show more than 12,000 clones, under 25% seen once. Patients were all untreated before their thyroid surgery. Source material: blood. The receptors derive from a female donor with papillary thyroid cancer or a benign thyroid nodule (not recorded which). Some clones in this sample may be carry-over from other donors' samples.

Judged by abundance, this clone is medium-sized. The chain has TRBV28 and TRBJ2-2, with D perhaps matching TRBD2 (5 bases). Trimming cost V 6 bases and J 5 bases, with 10 bases left between them. Germline-derived CDR1 and CDR2 are MDHEN and SYDVKM. The CDR3 is made up of 13 amino acids. CDR3 DNA: TGTGCCAGCAGCCGAGGGATTACCGGGGAGCTGTTTTTT. As protein: CASSRGITGELFF.

By frequency in the sample, this clone is medium-sized. This chain connects TRBV20-1 to TRBJ1-2; D is undetermined. The CDR3 spans 14 residues. Germline V gene data show CDR1 as DFQATT and CDR2 as SNEGSKA (reference sequence). V was shortened by 0 bases and J by 4 bases, with 12 bases between the two germline ends. The CDR3 loop reads CSARDLKHLYGYTF. The CDR3 nucleotides read TGCAGTGCTAGAGATCTCAAACATCTCTATGGCTACACCTTC.

The chain employs TRBV3-1 and TRBJ1-2; TRBD1 is a possible D gene (6 bases). Trimming removed 0 bases at V and 9 bases at J, with 17 bases between. CDR3 size: 15 residues. Germline CDR1 LGHDT, CDR2 YNNKEL (reference sequence). The DNA of the CDR3 is TGTGCCAGCAGCCAAGATTATCAGGGGCTGAGCAGCTACACCTTC. As protein: CASSQDYQGLSSYTF.

This clone was counted ten times or more. The CDR3 DNA is TGTGCCAGCAGCCCAGGGACTAGCGGCACAGATACGCAGTATTTT. It translates to CASSPGTSGTDTQYF. This rearrangement joins TRBV11-3 to TRBJ2-3, with 10 bases lining up with TRBD2. V shed 5 bases, J shed 1 base, and the junction held 3 bases outside the gene matches. The CDR3 runs to 15 residues. CDR1 and CDR2 from the germline V gene are SGHNT and YENEEA.